This T cell receptor (beta chain) was identified during a study of T cells in tuberculosis. Whole-study context: Blood was taken before or within 7 days of anti-tuberculosis therapy. Broader study findings: Active tuberculosis patients had shorter CDR3-alpha; the beta difference was nonsignificant. Samples were chosen by availability of cryopreserved specimens.

The method was immunoSEQ multiplex PCR; TCRdb's version includes in-frame clones alone and lacks a portion of them. The table includes about 34,000 clones, under 95% detected once. This CDR3 comprises 21 residues. In germline, CDR1 is MDHEN, CDR2 SYDVKM. V lost 3 bases and J lost 4, with 33 bases in between. Time point in this sample: new active TB diagnosis, blood taken before or within 7 days of starting treatment. Positive smear microscopy and/or M. tuberculosis culture confirmed active disease. A note on this clone: What it recognizes is unknown.

This TCR came from an adult with tuberculosis. The chain carries TRBV28 and TRBJ1-2, with D possibly being TRBD1 (6 bases). Sequences were derived from PBMCs, sampled at tuberculosis diagnosis. DNA for the CDR3: TGTGCCAGCAGTTTTGTCCCCCCTTTAGGACAGTATCAATCGATAACCTATGGCTACACCTTC. The encoded protein is CASSFVPPLGQYQSITYGYTF.